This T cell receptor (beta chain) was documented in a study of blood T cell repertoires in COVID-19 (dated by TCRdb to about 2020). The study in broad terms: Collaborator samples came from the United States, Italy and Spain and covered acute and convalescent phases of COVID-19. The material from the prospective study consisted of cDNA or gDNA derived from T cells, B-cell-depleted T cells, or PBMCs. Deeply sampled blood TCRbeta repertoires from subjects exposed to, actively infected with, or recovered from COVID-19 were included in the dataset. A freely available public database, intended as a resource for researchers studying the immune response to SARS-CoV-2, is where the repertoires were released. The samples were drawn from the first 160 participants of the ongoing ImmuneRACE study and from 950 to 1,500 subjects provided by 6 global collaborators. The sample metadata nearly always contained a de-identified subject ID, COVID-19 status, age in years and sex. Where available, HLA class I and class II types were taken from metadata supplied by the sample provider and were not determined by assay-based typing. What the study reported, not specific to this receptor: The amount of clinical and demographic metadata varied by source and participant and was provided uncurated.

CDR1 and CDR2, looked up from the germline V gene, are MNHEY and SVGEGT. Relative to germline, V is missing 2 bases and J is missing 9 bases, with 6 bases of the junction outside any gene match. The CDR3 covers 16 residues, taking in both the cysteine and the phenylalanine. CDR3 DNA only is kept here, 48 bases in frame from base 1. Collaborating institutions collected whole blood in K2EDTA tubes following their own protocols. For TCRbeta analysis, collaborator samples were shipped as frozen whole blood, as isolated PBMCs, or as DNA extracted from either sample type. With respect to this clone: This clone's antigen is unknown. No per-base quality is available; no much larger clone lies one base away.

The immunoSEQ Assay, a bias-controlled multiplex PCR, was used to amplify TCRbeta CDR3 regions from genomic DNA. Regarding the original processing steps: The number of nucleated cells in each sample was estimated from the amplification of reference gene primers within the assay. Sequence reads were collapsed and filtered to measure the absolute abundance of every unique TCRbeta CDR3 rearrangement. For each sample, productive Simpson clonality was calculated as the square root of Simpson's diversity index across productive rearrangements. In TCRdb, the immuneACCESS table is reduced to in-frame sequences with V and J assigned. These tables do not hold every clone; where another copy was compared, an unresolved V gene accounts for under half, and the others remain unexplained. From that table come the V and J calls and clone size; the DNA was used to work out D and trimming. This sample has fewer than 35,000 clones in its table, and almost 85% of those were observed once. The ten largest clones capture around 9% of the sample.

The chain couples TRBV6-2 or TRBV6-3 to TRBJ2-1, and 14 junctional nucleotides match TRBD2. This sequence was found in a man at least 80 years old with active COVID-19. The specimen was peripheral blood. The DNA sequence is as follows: TGTGCCAGCAGTTACCCGACTAGCGGGGGGGCCTTTGAGCAGTTCTTC. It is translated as CASSYPTSGGAFEQFF.